Shown below are 5 T cell receptor beta chains from a single sample sequenced in a study of T-cell reconstitution after alpha-beta-depleted transplantation in children. Unique molecular identifiers featured in how the TCRbeta library was prepared. TCRdb re-derived calls from the PCR reads in MiXCR, one entry per CDR3 protein. The sample has about 460,000 distinct CDR3 sequences, around 10% seen once. The material was PBMCs, mostly from graft donor cells, obtained 180 days after TCRalphabeta/CD19-depleted stem cell transplant. The receptors stem from a female patient between 2 and 15 years old who had a stem cell transplant for aplastic anemia, so the T cells may come from the graft donor.

The genes are TRBV7-2 and TRBJ1-3; D call uncertain. Deletions cut 2 bases from V and 4 bases from J, with 12 bases between. The length of the CDR3 is 15 residues. Germline CDR1 SGHTA, CDR2 FQGNSA. CDR3 in DNA: TGTGCCAGCAGCTTAAAGGACTCACGAGGAAACACCATATATTTT. As protein: CASSLKDSRGNTIYF.

The chain uses TRBV11-2 and TRBJ2-5; perhaps D is TRBD1 or TRBD2 (5 bases each). Between the trimmed V and J ends, which lost 0 bases and 10 bases, there was a span of 12 bases. The CDR3 length is 13 residues. Germline V gene sequence: CDR1 SGHAT, CDR2 FQNNGV. The CDR3 loop reads CASSLEGVPSQYF. As DNA, the CDR3 is TGTGCCAGCAGCTTAGAGGGGGTGCCGAGCCAGTACTTC. Using reference TRBV11-2 and TRBJ2-5 for the parts outside the CDR3, the full variable domain is EAGVAQSPRYKIIEKRQSVAFWCNPISGHATLYWYQQILGQGPKLLIQFQNNGVVDDSQLPKDRFSAERLKGVDSTLKIQPAKLEDSAVYLCASSLEGVPSQYFGPGTRLLVL.

This clonotype was observed a few times. V usage is TRBV12-3 or TRBV12-4 and J usage is TRBJ2-1; 13 positions agree with TRBD2. CDR3 length: 20 residues. V lost 5 bases to trimming and J lost 1 base; unmatched junction nucleotides: 14. CDR3 in amino acids: CASSRGLAGVFSGSYNEQFF. The CDR3 coding sequence is TGTGCCAGCAGTCGAGGACTAGCGGGAGTTTTTTCGGGGTCCTACAATGAGCAGTTCTTC.

This clonotype was observed a handful of times. The chain joins TRBV15 to TRBJ1-5; D not resolved. CDR1 is LNHNV and CDR2 is YYDKDF in the germline V gene (reference sequence). This CDR3 spans 16 amino acids. Trimming left V 1 base short and J 8 bases short, with 18 bases between. The CDR3 nucleotides read TGTGCCACCAGCAGAGGTCGAACTAGGATCTCGAAGCCCCAGCATTTT. It specifies CATSRGRTRISKPQHF.

V usage is TRBV24-1 and J usage is TRBJ2-3; 11 bases line up with TRBD2. Germline trimming cut 9 bases from V and 6 bases from J; bases unmatched to any gene: 16. Germline assignment: CDR1 KGHDR and CDR2 SFDVKD. The CDR3 loop spans 17 amino acids. CDR3 residues: CATSPGLAGGVIDTQYF. The CDR3 DNA reads as TGTGCCACCTCCCCCGGGCTAGCGGGAGGAGTGATTGATACGCAGTATTTT.